This TCR beta chain emerged from a study of control samples from healthy donors and cancer patients. This clone was detected once. The data were produced by immunoSEQ multiplex PCR, yet TCRdb's version contains in-frame clones alone and is incomplete. Of 150,000 to 200,000 clones in the sample, approximately 94% were seen once. The CDR3 has 16 residues. With 6 bases removed from V and 1 base from J, the gap between germline ends came to 18 bases. Germline CDR1 and CDR2: LNHDA and SQIVND (reference sequence). Sequenced sample: blood. This clonotype was obtained from a woman between 35 and 50 years old in good health. The chain uses TRBV19 and TRBJ2-5; D might be TRBD1 or TRBD2, each matching 5 bases. For the CDR3, the DNA is TGTGCCAGTAGCCTCGGGACCGCCGATATCCAAGAGACCCAGTACTTC. It encodes CASSLGTADIQETQYF.